These T cell receptor beta chains were read from a single sample in a study of cytomegalovirus exposure and HLA in healthy donors. The table came from immunoSEQ multiplex PCR; TCRdb's copy has only in-frame clones and leaves some out. This sample carries 150,000 or so clones, approximately 80% of them seen once, and the ten largest clones take roughly 13%. Sequenced material: PBMCs. These receptors all come from a young man in good health and CMV-seropositive. CDR3s include the opening cysteine and the closing phenylalanine or tryptophan. A D gene is named only where the DNA matches it firmly. Clone size is given for some rows only: seen once, a few or many times, or a class if the clone is expanded.

>TRBJ2-7|TRBV5-6|TRBD2|.
CASSRGGSGTSSYEQYF
TGTGCCAGCAGCCGGGGGGGTAGCGGGACTAGCTCCTACGAGCAGTACTTC
>TRBJ2-7|TRBV19|TRBD1|once
CASTSRTGGSYEQYF
TGTGCCAGTACCTCCAGGACAGGGGGCTCCTACGAGCAGTACTTC
>TRBJ2-2|TRBV7-2|.|once
CASSLDYRNTGELFF
TGTGCCAGCAGCTTAGATTACAGAAACACCGGGGAGCTGTTTTTT
>TRBJ2-3|TRBV6-4|TRBD2|.
CASSALTSGRLADTQYF
TGTGCCAGCAGTGCCCTTACTAGCGGGAGACTCGCAGATACGCAGTATTTT
>TRBJ2-1|TRBV18|.|.
CASSTTAAHEQFF
TGTGCCAGCTCAACCACAGCGGCCCATGAGCAGTTCTTC
>TRBJ2-3|TRBV30|.|few
CAWSPRDTQYF
TGTGCCTGGAGTCCTCGGGATACGCAGTATTTT
>TRBJ2-1|TRBV7-2|.|.
CASSLGLARSEQFF
TGTGCCAGCAGCTTGGGGCTTGCGCGTAGTGAGCAGTTCTTC
>TRBJ1-6|TRBV5-3|TRBD1|.
CARSKETGENSPLHF
TGTGCCAGAAGCAAGGAGACAGGGGAGAATTCACCCCTCCACTTT
>TRBJ2-5|TRBV12-5|.|few
CASGSQGSETQYF
TGTGCTAGTGGTTCCCAGGGGTCGGAGACCCAGTACTTC
>TRBJ2-3|TRBV30|.|.
CAWSEMRQTSTDTQYF
TGTGCCTGGAGTGAAATGAGACAAACTAGCACAGATACGCAGTATTTT
>TRBJ1-2|TRBV18|TRBD1|once
CASSPSPGQARGYTF
TGTGCCAGCTCACCAAGCCCGGGACAGGCACGTGGCTACACCTTC
>TRBJ2-3|TRBV7-6|.|once
CASSRWQRGATSTDTQYF
TGTGCCAGCAGCCGCTGGCAACGTGGGGCTACTAGCACAGATACGCAGTATTTT
>TRBJ2-5|TRBV19|TRBD2|.
CASSISSGTAETQYF
TGTGCCAGTAGTATATCTAGCGGGACTGCTGAGACCCAGTACTTC
>TRBJ2-5|TRBV11-1|.|.
CASSLGREETQYF
TGTGCCAGCAGCTTAGGAAGGGAGGAGACCCAGTACTTC
>TRBJ2-1|TRBV18|TRBD1|.
CASSPLGQVSSYNEQFF
TGTGCCAGCTCACCACTGGGACAGGTTAGCTCCTACAATGAGCAGTTCTTC
>TRBJ2-1|TRBV7-3|TRBD2|.
CASSPGREYNEQFF
TGTGCCAGCAGCCCCGGGCGGGAGTACAATGAGCAGTTCTTC
>TRBJ2-7|TRBV7-6|.|.
CASSLRSAPFYEQYF
TGTGCCAGCAGCTTAAGAAGCGCTCCTTTTTACGAGCAGTACTTC
>TRBJ2-2|TRBV30|TRBD1|.
CAWTQGVGTGELFF
TGTGCCTGGACGCAGGGGGTAGGAACCGGGGAGCTGTTTTTT
>TRBJ2-1|TRBV29-1|TRBD1|.
CSVTGTGGDYEQFF
TGCAGCGTGACCGGGACAGGGGGAGACTATGAGCAGTTCTTC
>TRBJ2-7|TRBV5-5|TRBD2|once
CASSLVGLADSSYEQYF
TGTGCCAGCAGCTTGGTGGGACTAGCGGACTCCTCCTACGAGCAGTACTTC
>TRBJ2-5|TRBV4-1|.|.
CASSQEAGSRETQYF
TGCGCCAGCAGCCAAGAGGCGGGGAGTCGGGAGACCCAGTACTTC
>TRBJ1-2|TRBV5-4|.|.
CASSLGRDGYTF
TGTGCCAGCAGCTTGGGGAGAGATGGCTACACCTTC
>TRBJ1-2|TRBV2|.|.
CASRKNQGRGYTF
TGTGCCAGCAGAAAAAATCAGGGTCGCGGCTACACCTTC
>TRBJ2-7|TRBV5-4|TRBD1|.
CASNQQGQAYEQYF
TGTGCCAGCAATCAACAGGGACAGGCCTACGAGCAGTACTTC
>TRBJ2-1|TRBV14|TRBD2|.
CASSQFSGSSYNEQFF
TGTGCCAGCAGCCAGTTTAGCGGGAGCTCCTACAATGAGCAGTTCTTC
>TRBJ2-7|TRBV18|.|.
CASSLRRGDEQYF
TGTGCCAGCTCACTACGGAGGGGCGACGAGCAGTACTTC
>TRBJ2-3|TRBV12-2|.|.
CASRSPSGRKDTQYF
TGTGCAAGTCGCTCACCTAGCGGGAGGAAAGATACGCAGTATTTT
>TRBJ2-1|TRBV28|TRBD2|.
CASSMTTGTSGVDEQFF
TGTGCCAGCAGTATGACAACCGGGACTAGCGGTGTGGATGAGCAGTTCTTC
>TRBJ2-7|TRBV5-5|.|.
CASSFTYEQYF
TGTGCCAGCAGCTTTACCTACGAGCAGTACTTC
>TRBJ2-1|TRBV2|TRBD2|.
CASSLTSERITDVEQFF
TGTGCCAGCAGCCTGACTAGCGAGAGAATAACCGACGTTGAGCAGTTCTTC
>TRBJ1-3|TRBV29-1|.|once
CSVEGGGKSPSSGNTIYF
TGCAGCGTTGAAGGAGGGGGAAAGAGCCCGAGCTCTGGAAACACCATATATTTT
>TRBJ1-5|TRBV5-6|.|.
CASNGGVDRPQHF
TGTGCCAGCAACGGAGGGGTGGATAGGCCCCAGCATTTT
>TRBJ2-7|TRBV5-4|TRBD1|.
CASSKGDRDYEQYF
TGTGCCAGCAGCAAGGGGGACAGGGACTACGAGCAGTACTTC
>TRBJ2-7|TRBV7-9|.|.
CASSASYEQYF
TGTGCCAGCAGCGCGAGCTACGAGCAGTACTTC
>TRBJ2-1|TRBV29-1|.|.
CSVERGTVDEQFF
TGCAGCGTTGAGCGCGGGACGGTAGACGAGCAGTTCTTC